Below, 6 T cell receptor beta chains from the same sample are listed, as sequenced in a study of technical replicates of blood from several donors. Sequencing was performed with immunoSEQ multiplex PCR; in TCRdb, only in-frame clones are kept and a portion is missing. The sample yields under 85,000 clones, about 97% seen once. Sample: T cells isolated from PBMCs. These receptors came from a human donor in good health.

The chain links TRBV6-5 to TRBJ2-3, with TRBD2 identical over 9 bases. Per germline, CDR1 MNHEY and CDR2 SVGAGI. The CDR3 spans 16 residues. With 0 bases clipped from V and 1 base from J, the junction kept 2 bases outside the gene matches. This chain's CDR3 is CASSYSIAGGTDTQYF. The CDR3 DNA is TGTGCCAGCAGTTACTCGATAGCGGGAGGCACAGATACGCAGTATTTT.

Only one count was recorded for this clone. The CDR3 region is CATWSPWGGDTEAFF. CDR3 sequence (DNA): TGTGCCACTTGGTCCCCGTGGGGGGGTGACACTGAAGCTTTCTTT. This chain joins TRBV15 and TRBJ1-1, with D perhaps TRBD1 (5 bases). Trimming took off 9 bases at V and 3 bases at J, with 20 bases between the two ends. The germline V gene has CDR1 LNHNV and CDR2 YYDKDF (reference sequence). The CDR3 totals 15 residues.

The rearrangement joins TRBV2 to TRBJ1-1, with D unresolved. The germline V gene has CDR1 SNHLY and CDR2 FYNNEI. The CDR3 consists of 15 residues. Trimming left V 6 bases short and J 0 bases short, with 14 bases between. CDR3 amino acids: CASRSGSELNTEAFF. In DNA, the CDR3 is TGTGCCAGCAGGTCGGGGTCAGAGCTGAACACTGAAGCTTTCTTT.

The chain couples TRBV7-9 to TRBJ1-2, with TRBD1 identical over 7 bases. The CDR3 spans 16 residues. Germline V gene lookup returns CDR1 SEHNR and CDR2 FQNEAQ (reference sequence). The J segment lost 0 bases and the V segment lost 6 bases, leaving 10 bases of the junction unmatched. DNA of the CDR3: TGTGCCAGCAGTCTAACTACAGGGGACCCTAACTATGGCTACACCTTC. Protein: CASSLTTGDPNYGYTF.

This chain joins TRBV5-4 and TRBJ1-3; D not certain. The CDR3 consists of 14 residues. V was shortened by 1 base and J by 4 bases, with 9 bases between the two germline ends. In germline, CDR1 is SGHNT, CDR2 YYREEE (reference sequence). CDR3 in DNA: TGTGCCAGCAGCTTGAGAGGGAGCGGAAACACCATATATTTT. This encodes CASSLRGSGNTIYF.

The chain recombines TRBV7-3 with TRBJ2-1; 8 nucleotides match TRBD2. This CDR3 spans 15 amino acids. Germline loops: CDR1 SGHTA, CDR2 FQGTGA. The J segment lost 4 bases and the V segment lost 5 bases, leaving 7 bases of the junction unmatched. The CDR3 bases are TGTGCCAGCAGCCTAAGCGGGAGCGCTTACAATGAGCAGTTCTTC. Protein sequence: CASSLSGSAYNEQFF.